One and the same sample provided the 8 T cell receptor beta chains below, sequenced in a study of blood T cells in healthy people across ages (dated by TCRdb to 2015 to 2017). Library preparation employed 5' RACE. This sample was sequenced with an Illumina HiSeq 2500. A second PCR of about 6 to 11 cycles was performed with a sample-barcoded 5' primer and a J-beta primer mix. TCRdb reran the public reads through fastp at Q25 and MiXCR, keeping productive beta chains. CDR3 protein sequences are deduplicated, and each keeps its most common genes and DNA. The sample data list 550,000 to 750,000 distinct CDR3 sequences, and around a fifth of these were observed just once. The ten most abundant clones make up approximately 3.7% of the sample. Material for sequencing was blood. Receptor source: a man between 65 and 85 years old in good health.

The CDR3 DNA reads TGTGCCAGCAGCTTAACGGGGGACTATATCACAGATACGCAGTATTTT. This encodes CASSLTGDYITDTQYF. V and J are TRBV7-3 and TRBJ2-3, with 7 bases fitting TRBD2. The CDR3 is 16 residues long. With 0 bases clipped from V and 2 bases from J, the junction kept 5 bases outside the gene matches. Germline CDR1 reads SGHTA; CDR2 reads FQGTGA.

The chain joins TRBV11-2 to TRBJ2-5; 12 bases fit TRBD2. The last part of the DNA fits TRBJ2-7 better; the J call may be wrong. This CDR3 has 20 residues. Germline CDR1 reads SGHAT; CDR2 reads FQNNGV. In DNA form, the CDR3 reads TGTGCCAGCAGCTTAGTAGTCGGGGGTGTCGTTCTAGCGGGAGGGTACGAGCAGTACTTC. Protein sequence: CASSLVVGGVVLAGGYEQYF.

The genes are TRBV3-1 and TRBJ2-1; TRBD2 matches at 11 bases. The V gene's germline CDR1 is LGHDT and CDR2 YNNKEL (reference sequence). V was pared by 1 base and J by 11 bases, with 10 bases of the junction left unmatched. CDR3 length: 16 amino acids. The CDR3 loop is CASSQGRLAGLLQQFF. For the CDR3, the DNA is TGTGCCAGCAGCCAAGGCAGACTAGCGGGGTTGCTTCAGCAGTTCTTC.

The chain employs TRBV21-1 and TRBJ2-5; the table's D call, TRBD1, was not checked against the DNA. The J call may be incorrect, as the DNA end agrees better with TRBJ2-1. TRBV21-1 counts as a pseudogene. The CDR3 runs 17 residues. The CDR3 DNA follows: TGTGCCAGCAGCAAAGAATTTACAGGTCTACCTTGCAATGAGCAGTTCTTC. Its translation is CASSKEFTGLPCNEQFF.

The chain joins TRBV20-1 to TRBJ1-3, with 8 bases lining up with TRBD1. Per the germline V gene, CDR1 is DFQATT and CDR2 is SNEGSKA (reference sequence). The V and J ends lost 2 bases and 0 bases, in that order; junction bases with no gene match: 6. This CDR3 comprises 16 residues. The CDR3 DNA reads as TGCAGTGCTAGAACCGGGACAGGACTCTCTGGAAACACCATATATTTT. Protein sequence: CSARTGTGLSGNTIYF.

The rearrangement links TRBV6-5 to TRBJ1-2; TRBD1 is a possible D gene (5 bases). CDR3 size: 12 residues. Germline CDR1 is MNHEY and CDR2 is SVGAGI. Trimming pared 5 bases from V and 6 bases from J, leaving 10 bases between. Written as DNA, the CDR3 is TGTGCCAGCAGTAACCAGGGTGATGGCTACACCTTC. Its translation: CASSNQGDGYTF.

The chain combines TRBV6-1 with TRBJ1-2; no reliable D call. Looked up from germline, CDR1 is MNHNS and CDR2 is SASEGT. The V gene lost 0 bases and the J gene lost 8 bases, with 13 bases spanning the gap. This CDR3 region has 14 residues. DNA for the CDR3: TGTGCCAGCAGTGAAGCGGGGAGATCATACGGCTACACCTTC. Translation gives CASSEAGRSYGYTF.

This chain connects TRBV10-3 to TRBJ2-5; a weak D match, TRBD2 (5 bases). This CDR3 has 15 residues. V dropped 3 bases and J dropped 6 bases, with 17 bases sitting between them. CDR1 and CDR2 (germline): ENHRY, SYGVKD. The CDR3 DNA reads TGTGCCATCAGTGACGAACTAGGAGAAGGAAAGACCCAGTACTTC. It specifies CAISDELGEGKTQYF.